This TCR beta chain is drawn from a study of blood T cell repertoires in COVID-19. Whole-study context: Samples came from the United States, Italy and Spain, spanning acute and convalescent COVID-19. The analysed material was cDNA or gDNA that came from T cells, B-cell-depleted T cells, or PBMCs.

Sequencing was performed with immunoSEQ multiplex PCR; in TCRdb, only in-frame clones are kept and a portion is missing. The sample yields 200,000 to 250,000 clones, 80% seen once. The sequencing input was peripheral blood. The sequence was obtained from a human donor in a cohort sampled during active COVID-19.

The CDR3 region is CASSHLDRGTEAFF. CDR3 nucleotide sequence: TGTGCCAGCAGCCATCTGGACAGGGGCACTGAAGCTTTCTTT. The V call is TRBV3-1 (or the pseudogene TRBV3-2), the J call TRBJ1-1; TRBD1 aligns across 9 bases. The CDR3 loop spans 14 amino acids. The germline gives CDR1 LGHDT, CDR2 YNNKEL (reference sequence). Germline trimming cut 3 bases from V and 4 bases from J; bases unmatched to any gene: 3.